Presented here are 10 T cell receptor beta chains from one specimen sequenced in a study of breast tumors, draining lymph nodes, adjacent tissues. MiXCR, applied by TCRdb to the multiplex PCR reads, yields one record per CDR3 protein. The data contain 150,000 to 200,000 distinct CDR3 sequences, roughly a third of them seen just once; the ten biggest clones take up approximately 4.2%. Samples came from axillary lymph nodes draining the breast cancer. Source material: axillary lymph node tissue. The receptors come from a female donor with breast cancer. Some clones in this sample may be carry-over from other donors' samples.

Comments on this clonotype: A read error may account for a junction end that differs from germline. DNA for the CDR3: TGTGCCACCAGCAGAGCCCGGACTATGAACACTGAAGCTTTC. Its protein is CATSRARTMNTEAF. V and J are TRBV15 and TRBJ2-6; a possible D gene is TRBD2 (6 bases). Germline assignment: CDR1 LNHNV and CDR2 YYDKDF (reference sequence). This CDR3 has 14 residues.

This clonotype was seen repeatedly, ten times or more. V gene TRBV2 combines with J gene TRBJ2-7; 9 bases line up with TRBD1. This CDR3 is built from 15 residues. The V gene end was trimmed by 7 bases and the J gene end by 3 bases; junction bases not matched to a gene: 10. Germline CDR1 and CDR2: SNHLY and FYNNEI. Here the CDR3 reads CASKKDGTGNYEQYF. The CDR3 DNA reads TGTGCCAGCAAGAAGGATGGGACAGGGAACTACGAGCAGTACTTC.

This clonotype was observed a handful of times. V and J are TRBV7-3 and TRBJ1-2, with 8 bases aligning to TRBD1. From germline, CDR1 is SGHTA and CDR2 FQGTGA. The length of the CDR3 is 13 residues. Losses at the gene ends were 5 bases for V and 8 bases for J; bases not matched to a gene: 7. The CDR3 is CASSQDRAYGYTF. The CDR3 coding sequence is TGTGCCAGCAGCCAGGACAGGGCCTACGGCTACACCTTC.

A single count supports this clonotype. This rearrangement joins TRBV7-9 to TRBJ2-1, with 14 bases that match TRBD2. V lost 5 bases, J lost 3 bases, and 9 bases stayed unmatched. This CDR3 region has 18 residues. The V gene's germline CDR1 is SEHNR and CDR2 FQNEAQ (reference sequence). In DNA, the CDR3 is TGTGCCAGCAGCCCAGGGACTAGCGGGAGTAGTTACTACAATGAGCAGTTCTTC. Translation: CASSPGTSGSSYYNEQFF.

In regard to this clonotype: This could be a read error, since a much larger clone is one nucleotide away. This chain joins TRBV9 and TRBJ2-5; 10 nucleotides align to TRBD2. CDR3 length: 15 amino acids. Germline CDR1 SGDLS, CDR2 YYNGEE. The CDR3 is CASSPRTSGQETRYF. CDR3 DNA sequence: TGTGCCAGCAGCCCTAGGACTAGCGGCCAAGAGACCCGGTACTTC.

This clonotype was found a few times. A much larger clone is a single base away; this may be a read error. The rearrangement joins TRBV7-2 to TRBJ2-1; 12 bases are shared with TRBD2. Germline lookup yields CDR1 SGHTA and CDR2 FQGNSA. This CDR3 contains 16 residues. J lost 12 bases, V lost 5 bases, and 14 bases had no gene match. The CDR3 reads CASSRPTSGRTHGQFF. CDR3 nucleotides: TGTGCCAGCAGCCGACCTACTAGCGGGAGGACCCATGGGCAGTTCTTC.

The V and J genes are TRBV18 and TRBJ1-6; 12 bases map to TRBD1. This CDR3 region has 17 residues. In germline, CDR1 is KGHSH, CDR2 LQKENI. J was trimmed by 6 bases and V by 4 bases; bases with no gene match: 7. The CDR3 DNA is TGTGCCAGCTCACTCGGGACAGGGGGCGTCGGTAATTCACCCCTCCACTTT. Amino acid sequence: CASSLGTGGVGNSPLHF.

At least ten counts were recorded for this clonotype. This chain links TRBV20-1 with TRBJ1-2; no firm D call. CDR1 and CDR2 from the germline V gene are DFQATT and SNEGSKA (reference sequence). The CDR3 is made up of 12 amino acids. Trimming stripped 5 bases from V and 4 bases from J, with 11 bases between. The CDR3: CSAGDPGYGYTF. The CDR3 DNA is TGCAGTGCTGGGGATCCCGGCTATGGCTACACCTTC.

This clonotype has just a few counts. This chain uses TRBV6-1 with TRBJ2-3, with a weak D call TRBD1 (6 bases). This CDR3 contains 16 residues. Trimming pared 4 bases from V and 0 bases from J, leaving 14 bases between. The germline V gene encodes CDR1 MNHNS and CDR2 SASEGT. The CDR3 loop reads CASSVRDTSSTDTQYF. The CDR3 DNA sequence: TGTGCCAGCAGTGTCCGGGACACTTCTAGCACAGATACGCAGTATTTT.

This clonotype was counted only a few times. The rearrangement links TRBV6-1 to TRBJ2-7; 11 bases agree with TRBD2. The junction had 8 bases not matched to a gene; V was cut back by 3 bases and J by 4 bases. Germline CDR1 reads MNHNS; CDR2 reads SASEGT. The CDR3 totals 16 residues. The CDR3 DNA is TGTGCCAGCAGTGATCCCCCTAGCGGGAGGTCTTACGAGCAGTACTTC. Protein: CASSDPPSGRSYEQYF.